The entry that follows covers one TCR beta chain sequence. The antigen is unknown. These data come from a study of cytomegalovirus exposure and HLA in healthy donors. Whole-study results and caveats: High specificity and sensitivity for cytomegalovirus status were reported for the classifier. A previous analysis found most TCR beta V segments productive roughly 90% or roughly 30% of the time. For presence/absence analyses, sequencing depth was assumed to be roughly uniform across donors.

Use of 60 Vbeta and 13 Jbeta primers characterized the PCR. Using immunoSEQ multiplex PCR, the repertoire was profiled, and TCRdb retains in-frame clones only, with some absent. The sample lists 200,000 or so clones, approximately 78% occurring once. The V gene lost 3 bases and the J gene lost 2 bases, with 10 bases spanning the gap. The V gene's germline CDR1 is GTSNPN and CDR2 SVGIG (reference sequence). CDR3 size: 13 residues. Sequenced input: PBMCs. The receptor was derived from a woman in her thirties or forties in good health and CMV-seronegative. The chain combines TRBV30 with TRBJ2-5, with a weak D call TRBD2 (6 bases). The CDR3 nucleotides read TGTGCCTGGAGCCGGGGGTTACAAGAGACCCAGTACTTC. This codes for CAWSRGLQETQYF.